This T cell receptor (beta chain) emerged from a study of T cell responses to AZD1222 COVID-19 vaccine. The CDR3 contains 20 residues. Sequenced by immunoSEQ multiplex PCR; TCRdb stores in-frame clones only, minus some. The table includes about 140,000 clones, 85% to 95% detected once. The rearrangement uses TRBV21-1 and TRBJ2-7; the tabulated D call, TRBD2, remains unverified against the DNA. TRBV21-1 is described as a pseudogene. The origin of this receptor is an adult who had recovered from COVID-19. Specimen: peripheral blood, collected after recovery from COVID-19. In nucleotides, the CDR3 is TGTGCCAGCAGCAAAAGGATGGCACTCCCTAGCGCGGCGGGAGGGCCAGGGCAGTACTTC. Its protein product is CASSKRMALPSAAGGPGQYF.